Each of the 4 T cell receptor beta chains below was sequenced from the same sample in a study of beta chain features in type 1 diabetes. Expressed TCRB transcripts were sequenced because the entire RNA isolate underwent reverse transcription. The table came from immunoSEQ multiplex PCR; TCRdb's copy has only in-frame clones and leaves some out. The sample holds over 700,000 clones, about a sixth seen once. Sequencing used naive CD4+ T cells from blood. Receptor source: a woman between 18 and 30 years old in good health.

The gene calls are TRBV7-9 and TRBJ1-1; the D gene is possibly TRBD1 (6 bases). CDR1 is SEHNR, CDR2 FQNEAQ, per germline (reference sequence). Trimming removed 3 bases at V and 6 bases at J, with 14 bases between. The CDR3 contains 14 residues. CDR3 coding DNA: TGTGCCAGCAGCTTTTCGGGGGCAGTCCCTGAAGCTTTCTTT. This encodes CASSFSGAVPEAFF.

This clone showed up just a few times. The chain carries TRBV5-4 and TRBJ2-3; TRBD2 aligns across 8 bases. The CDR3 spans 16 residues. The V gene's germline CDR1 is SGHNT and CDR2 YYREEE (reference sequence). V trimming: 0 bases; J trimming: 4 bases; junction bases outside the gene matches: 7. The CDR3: CASSLGREVQSDTQYF. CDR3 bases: TGTGCCAGCAGCTTGGGGCGGGAGGTTCAGTCAGATACGCAGTATTTT.

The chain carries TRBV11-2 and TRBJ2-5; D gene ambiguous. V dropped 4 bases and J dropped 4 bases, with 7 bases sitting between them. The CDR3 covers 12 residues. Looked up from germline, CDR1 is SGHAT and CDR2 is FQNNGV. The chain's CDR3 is CASSSTRETQYF. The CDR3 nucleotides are TGTGCCAGCAGCTCAACCCGAGAGACCCAGTACTTC. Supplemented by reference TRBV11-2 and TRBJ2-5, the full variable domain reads EAGVAQSPRYKIIEKRQSVAFWCNPISGHATLYWYQQILGQGPKLLIQFQNNGVVDDSQLPKDRFSAERLKGVDSTLKIQPAKLEDSAVYLCASSSTRETQYFGPGTRLLVL.

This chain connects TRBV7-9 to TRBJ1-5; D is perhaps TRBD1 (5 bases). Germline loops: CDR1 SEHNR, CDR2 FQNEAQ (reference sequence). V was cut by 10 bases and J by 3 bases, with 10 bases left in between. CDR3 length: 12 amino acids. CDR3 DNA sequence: TGTGCCATCGGGGGACCCAATCAGCCCCAGCATTTT. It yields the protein CAIGGPNQPQHF. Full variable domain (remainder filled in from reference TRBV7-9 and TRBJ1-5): DTGVSQNPRHKITKRGQNVTFRCDPISEHNRLYWYRQTLGQGPEFLTYFQNEAQLEKSRLLSDRFSAERPKGSFSTLEIQRTEQGDSAMYLCAIGGPNQPQHFGDGTRLSIL.